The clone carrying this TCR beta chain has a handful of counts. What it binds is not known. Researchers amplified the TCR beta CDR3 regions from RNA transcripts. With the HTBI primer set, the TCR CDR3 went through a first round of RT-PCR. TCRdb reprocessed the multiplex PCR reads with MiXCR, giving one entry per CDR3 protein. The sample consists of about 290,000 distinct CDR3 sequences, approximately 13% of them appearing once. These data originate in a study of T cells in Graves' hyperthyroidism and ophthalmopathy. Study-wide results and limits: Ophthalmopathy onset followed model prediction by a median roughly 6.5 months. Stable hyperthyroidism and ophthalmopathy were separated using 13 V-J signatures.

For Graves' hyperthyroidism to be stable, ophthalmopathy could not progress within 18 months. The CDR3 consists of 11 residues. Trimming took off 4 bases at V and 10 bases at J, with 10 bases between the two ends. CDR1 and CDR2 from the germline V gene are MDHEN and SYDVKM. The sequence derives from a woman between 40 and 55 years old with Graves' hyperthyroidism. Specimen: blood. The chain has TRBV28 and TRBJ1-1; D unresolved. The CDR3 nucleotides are TGTGCCAGCAGTTCCCCATCCGGAGCTTTCTTT. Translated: CASSSPSGAFF.